This passage covers 5 T cell receptor beta chains from one sample sequenced in a study of shared clonotypes between healthy human individuals. Profiling relied on immunoSEQ multiplex PCR, and the TCRdb table lists in-frame clones only, not all of them. This sample carries over 2 million clones, 90% to 95% of them seen once, and the ten largest clones take 0.13%. Sequencing used naive CD4+ T cells sorted from blood. The sample's subset: CD45RA+ positively selected. Source of these receptors: a man in his late teens or twenties in good health.

This clone was seen a single time. V is TRBV7-9 and J is TRBJ2-7; D remains ambiguous. The germline CDR1 and CDR2 sequences are SEHNR and FQNEAQ (reference sequence). The length of the CDR3 is 14 residues. V lost 0 bases, J lost 3 bases, and 9 bases lay in between. The CDR3 DNA follows: TGTGCCAGCAGCTTAGCTACGGTAGACTACGAGCAGTACTTC. Protein: CASSLATVDYEQYF.

The chain is built from TRBV10-3 and TRBJ2-1; D gene ambiguous. The CDR3 is made up of 12 amino acids. The V gene's germline CDR1 is ENHRY and CDR2 SYGVKD. Between the trimmed V and J ends, which lost 7 bases and 2 bases, there was a span of 6 bases. CDR3 coding DNA: TGTGCCATCATGGGCACCTACAATGAGCAGTTCTTC. It is translated as CAIMGTYNEQFF.

A single count supports this clone. The chain is built from TRBV7-9 and TRBJ2-7; TRBD2 agrees at 10 bases. J was trimmed by 6 bases and V by 5 bases; bases with no gene match: 19. Germline CDR1 and CDR2: SEHNR and FQNEAQ (reference sequence). CDR3 length: 18 amino acids. The DNA for the CDR3 is TGTGCCAGCAGCCACGCTCCGGGGCTAGCGGGAGTTTCAGGCGAGCAGTACTTC. As protein: CASSHAPGLAGVSGEQYF. Complete variable domain (other parts from reference TRBV7-9 and TRBJ2-7): DTGVSQNPRHKITKRGQNVTFRCDPISEHNRLYWYRQTLGQGPEFLTYFQNEAQLEKSRLLSDRFSAERPKGSFSTLEIQRTEQGDSAMYLCASSHAPGLAGVSGEQYFGPGTRLTVT.

V and J are TRBV30 and TRBJ2-3, with D tentatively TRBD2 (6 bases). The CDR3 totals 12 residues. With 7 bases removed from V and 6 bases from J, the gap between germline ends came to 14 bases. CDR1 and CDR2 from the germline V gene are GTSNPN and SVGIG (reference sequence). In DNA form, the CDR3 reads TGTGCCTCGGGAGAGGGCTACGATACGCAGTATTTT. Amino acids: CASGEGYDTQYF.

This chain uses TRBV5-4 with TRBJ2-3; a possible D gene is TRBD1 (6 bases). Trimming shortened V by 5 bases and J by 4 bases, and 14 bases separated the two germline ends. Germline V lookup: CDR1 SGHNT, CDR2 YYREEE (reference sequence). The CDR3 loop spans 14 amino acids. The CDR3 DNA reads as TGTGCCAGCAGTTCCGGGAAGGGGGCAGATACGCAGTATTTT. Its protein product is CASSSGKGADTQYF.